One and the same sample provided the 16 T cell receptor beta chains below, sequenced in a study of cytomegalovirus exposure and HLA in healthy donors. The table came from immunoSEQ multiplex PCR; TCRdb's copy has only in-frame clones and leaves some out. The sample shows 100,000 to 150,000 clones, 89% of them seen only once. Sequencing was performed on PBMCs. These receptors originate from a young woman in good health and CMV-seronegative.

This clone was seen a few times. The chain recombines TRBV10-3 with TRBJ1-2; TRBD1 might be the D (5 bases). This CDR3 comprises 12 residues. Germline V gene sequence: CDR1 ENHRY, CDR2 SYGVKD. V was pared by 8 bases and J by 6 bases, with 13 bases between. The CDR3 reads CAIWGGSHGYTF. Written as DNA, the CDR3 is TGTGCCATCTGGGGGGGGTCCCATGGCTACACCTTC.

The genes are TRBV7-9 and TRBJ2-3; D is uncertain. The germline V gene encodes CDR1 SEHNR and CDR2 FQNEAQ (reference sequence). Trimming left V 2 bases short and J 4 bases short, with 16 bases between. The CDR3 totals 16 residues. CDR3 protein: CASSLKSLYRSDTQYF. The CDR3 DNA follows: TGTGCCAGCAGCTTAAAGAGCCTGTATAGATCAGATACGCAGTATTTT.

The chain employs TRBV19 and TRBJ2-7; D might be TRBD1 (6 bases). Trimming shortened V by 5 bases and J by 8 bases, and 13 bases separated the two germline ends. There are 12 residues in the CDR3. Germline assignment: CDR1 LNHDA and CDR2 SQIVND (reference sequence). CDR3 nucleotide sequence: TGTGCCAGTAGTTCGAGGGGGACAAAGCAGTACTTC. Translated, it gives CASSSRGTKQYF.

The V call is TRBV7-9, the J call TRBJ1-4; maybe TRBD1 (5 bases). The V end lost 1 base, the J end lost 5 bases, and 11 bases lay between the germline ends. This CDR3 comprises 15 residues. CDR1 SEHNR and CDR2 FQNEAQ come from the germline V gene (reference sequence). The chain's CDR3 is CASSLGGGGNEKLFF. The CDR3, as DNA: TGTGCCAGCAGCTTAGGGGGCGGGGGAAATGAAAAACTGTTTTTT. The variable domain in full, completed from reference TRBV7-9 and TRBJ1-4, reads DTGVSQNPRHKITKRGQNVTFRCDPISEHNRLYWYRQTLGQGPEFLTYFQNEAQLEKSRLLSDRFSAERPKGSFSTLEIQRTEQGDSAMYLCASSLGGGGNEKLFFGSGTQLSVL.

Here the CDR3 DNA reads TGCAGCGCTGGAGCGGGAGTCACCTACGAGCAGTACTTC. Translation: CSAGAGVTYEQYF. The chain links TRBV29-1 to TRBJ2-7, with 8 bases aligning to TRBD2. Germline V gene sequence: CDR1 SQVTM, CDR2 ANQGSEA. This CDR3 is built from 13 residues. The junction had 7 bases not matched to a gene; V was cut back by 7 bases and J by 2 bases.

V gene TRBV6-5 combines with J gene TRBJ2-1; unclear D gene. From germline, CDR1 is MNHEY and CDR2 SVGAGI. CDR3 size: 15 residues. Trimming stripped 4 bases from V and 5 bases from J, with 15 bases between. The CDR3 region is CASSSSRSVNNEQFF. CDR3 DNA: TGTGCCAGCAGTTCGAGCCGGAGTGTTAACAATGAGCAGTTCTTC.

The chain is built from TRBV29-1 and TRBJ1-5; no reliable D call. CDR1 is SQVTM and CDR2 is ANQGSEA in the germline V gene. This CDR3 contains 12 residues. V dropped 7 bases and J dropped 11 bases, with 18 bases sitting between them. CDR3 protein: CSAFDSVPSQHF. CDR3 DNA: TGCAGCGCATTCGATAGTGTTCCGTCCCAGCATTTT.

This chain uses TRBV30 with TRBJ1-4; 8 nucleotides align to TRBD1. V trimming: 3 bases; J trimming: 7 bases; junction bases outside the gene matches: 4. Looked up from germline, CDR1 is GTSNPN and CDR2 is SVGIG (reference sequence). The CDR3 sequence is 13 residues long. Here the CDR3 reads CAWSGQGGEKLFF. DNA for the CDR3: TGTGCCTGGAGCGGACAGGGAGGTGAAAAACTGTTTTTT.

The chain links TRBV30 to TRBJ2-5, with 9 bases lining up with TRBD2. Germline V gene data show CDR1 as GTSNPN and CDR2 as SVGIG (reference sequence). The trim removed 8 bases at V and 5 bases at J, leaving 9 bases unmatched. The CDR3 is 13 residues long. This chain's CDR3 is CAGRGGAIETQYF. CDR3 coding DNA: TGTGCCGGCCGCGGGGGGGCCATTGAGACCCAGTACTTC.

This chain links TRBV4-1 with TRBJ2-1; TRBD2 agrees at 9 bases. Germline CDR1 MGHRA, CDR2 YSYEKL. The CDR3 runs 16 residues. With V trimmed by 0 bases and J by 1 base, 1 base remained unmatched. The CDR3 nucleotides are TGCGCCAGCAGCCAAGAGAGCGGGGGGTCCTACAATGAGCAGTTCTTC. Amino acids: CASSQESGGSYNEQFF.

This rearrangement joins TRBV28 to TRBJ1-4; D is uncertain. Trimming removed 4 bases at V and 2 bases at J, with 5 bases between. The CDR3 runs 13 residues. The germline gives CDR1 MDHEN, CDR2 SYDVKM. CDR3 sequence: CASSSVTNEKLFF. The CDR3 DNA reads TGTGCCAGCAGTTCTGTGACTAATGAAAAACTGTTTTTT.

This clone was seen only once. V is TRBV5-1 and J is TRBJ2-7, with D possibly TRBD2 on 6 matching bases. CDR1 and CDR2 from the germline V gene are SGHRS and YFSETQ. V lost 4 bases and J 7 bases, leaving 21 bases between the germline ends. This CDR3 is 15 amino acids long. The CDR3 loop is CASSRLGTAAGEQYV. The CDR3 DNA follows: TGCGCCAGCAGCCGACTGGGGACCGCCGCGGGGGAGCAGTACGTC.

The chain has TRBV4-1 and TRBJ2-5; 8 bases agree with TRBD1. From germline, CDR1 is MGHRA and CDR2 YSYEKL. V lost 1 base to trimming and J lost 0 bases; unmatched junction nucleotides: 4. This CDR3 region has 16 residues. CDR3 in amino acids: CASSQGGQANQETQYF. CDR3 DNA sequence: TGCGCCAGCAGCCAAGGGGGACAGGCCAACCAAGAGACCCAGTACTTC.

The chain has TRBV5-4 and TRBJ2-3, with TRBD1 as a possible D gene (6 bases). CDR1 and CDR2 from the germline V gene are SGHNT and YYREEE (reference sequence). V was cut by 4 bases and J by 8 bases, with 17 bases left in between. The CDR3 has 14 residues. The CDR3 sequence is CASSVGTSQGTQYF. CDR3 coding DNA: TGTGCCAGCAGCGTTGGGACAAGCCAGGGTACGCAGTATTTT.

The chain links TRBV10-2 to TRBJ1-2, with TRBD1 matching over 7 bases. Trimming at V came to 6 bases and at J to 0 bases, leaving 1 base not matched to a gene. The CDR3 covers 13 residues. CDR1 and CDR2 from the germline V gene are WSHSY and SAAADI. The CDR3 bases are TGCGCCAGCAGGGGACAGACTAACTATGGCTACACCTTC. Residues: CASRGQTNYGYTF.

The V gene is TRBV14, the J gene TRBJ1-2; D possibly corresponds to TRBD1 (5 bases). CDR3 length: 16 residues. Trimming shortened V by 4 bases and J by 6 bases, and 21 bases separated the two germline ends. Germline lookup yields CDR1 SGHDN and CDR2 FVKESK. CDR3 sequence: CASSPLQAGKEDGYTF. In DNA, the CDR3 is TGTGCCAGCAGCCCCCTTCAGGCAGGGAAGGAAGATGGCTACACCTTC. The entire variable domain, with the rest obtained from reference TRBV14 and TRBJ1-2, is as follows: EAGVTQFPSHSVIEKGQTVTLRCDPISGHDNLYWYRRVMGKEIKFLLHFVKESKQDESGMPNNRFLAERTGGTYSTLKVQPAELEDSGVYFCASSPLQAGKEDGYTFGSGTRLTVV.